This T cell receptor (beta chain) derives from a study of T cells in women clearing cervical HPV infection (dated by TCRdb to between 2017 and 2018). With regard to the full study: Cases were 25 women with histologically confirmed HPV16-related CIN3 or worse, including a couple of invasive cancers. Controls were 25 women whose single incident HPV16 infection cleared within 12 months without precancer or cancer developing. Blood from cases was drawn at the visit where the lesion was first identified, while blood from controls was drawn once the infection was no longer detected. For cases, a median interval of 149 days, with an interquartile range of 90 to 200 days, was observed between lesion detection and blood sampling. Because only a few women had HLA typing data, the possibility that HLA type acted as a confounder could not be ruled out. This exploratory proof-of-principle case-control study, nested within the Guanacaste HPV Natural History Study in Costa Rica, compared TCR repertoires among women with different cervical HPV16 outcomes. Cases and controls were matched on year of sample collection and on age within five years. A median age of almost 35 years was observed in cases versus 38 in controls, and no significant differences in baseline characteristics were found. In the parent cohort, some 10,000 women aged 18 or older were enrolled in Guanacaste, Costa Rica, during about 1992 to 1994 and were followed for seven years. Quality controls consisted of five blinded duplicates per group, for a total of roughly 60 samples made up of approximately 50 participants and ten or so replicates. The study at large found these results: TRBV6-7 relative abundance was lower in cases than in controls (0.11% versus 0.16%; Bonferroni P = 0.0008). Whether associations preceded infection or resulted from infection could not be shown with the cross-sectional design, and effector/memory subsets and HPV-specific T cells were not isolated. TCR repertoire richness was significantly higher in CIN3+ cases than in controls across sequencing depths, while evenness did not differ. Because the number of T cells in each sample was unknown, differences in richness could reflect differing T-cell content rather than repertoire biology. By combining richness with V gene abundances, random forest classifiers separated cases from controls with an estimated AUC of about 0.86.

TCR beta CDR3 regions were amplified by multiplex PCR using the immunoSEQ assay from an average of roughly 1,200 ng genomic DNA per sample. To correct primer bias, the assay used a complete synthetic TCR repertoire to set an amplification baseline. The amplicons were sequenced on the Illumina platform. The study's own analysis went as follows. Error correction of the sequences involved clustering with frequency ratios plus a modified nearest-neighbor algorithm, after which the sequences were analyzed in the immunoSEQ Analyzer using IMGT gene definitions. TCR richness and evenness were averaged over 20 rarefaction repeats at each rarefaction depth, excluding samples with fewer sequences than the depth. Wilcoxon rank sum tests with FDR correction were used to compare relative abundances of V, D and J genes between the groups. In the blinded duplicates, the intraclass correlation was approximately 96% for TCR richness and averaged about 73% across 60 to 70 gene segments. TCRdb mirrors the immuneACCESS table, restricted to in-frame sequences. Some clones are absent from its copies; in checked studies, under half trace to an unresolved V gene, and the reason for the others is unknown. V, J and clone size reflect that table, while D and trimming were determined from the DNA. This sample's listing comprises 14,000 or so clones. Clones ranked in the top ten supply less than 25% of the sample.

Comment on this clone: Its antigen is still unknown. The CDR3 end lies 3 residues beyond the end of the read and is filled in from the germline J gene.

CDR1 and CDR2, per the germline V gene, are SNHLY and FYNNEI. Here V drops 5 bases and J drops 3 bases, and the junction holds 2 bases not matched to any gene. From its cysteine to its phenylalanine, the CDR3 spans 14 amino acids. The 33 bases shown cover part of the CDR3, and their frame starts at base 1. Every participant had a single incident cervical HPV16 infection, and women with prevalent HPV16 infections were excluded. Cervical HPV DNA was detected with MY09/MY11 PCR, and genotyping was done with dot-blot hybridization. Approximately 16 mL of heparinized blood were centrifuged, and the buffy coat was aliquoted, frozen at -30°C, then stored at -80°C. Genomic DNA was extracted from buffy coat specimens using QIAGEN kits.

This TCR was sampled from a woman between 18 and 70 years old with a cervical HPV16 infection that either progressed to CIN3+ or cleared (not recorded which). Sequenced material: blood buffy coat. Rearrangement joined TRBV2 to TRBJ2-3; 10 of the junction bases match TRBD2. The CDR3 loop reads CASSWTSGTDTQYF. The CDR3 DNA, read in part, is TGTGCCAGCAGTTGGACTAGCGGAACAGATACG.